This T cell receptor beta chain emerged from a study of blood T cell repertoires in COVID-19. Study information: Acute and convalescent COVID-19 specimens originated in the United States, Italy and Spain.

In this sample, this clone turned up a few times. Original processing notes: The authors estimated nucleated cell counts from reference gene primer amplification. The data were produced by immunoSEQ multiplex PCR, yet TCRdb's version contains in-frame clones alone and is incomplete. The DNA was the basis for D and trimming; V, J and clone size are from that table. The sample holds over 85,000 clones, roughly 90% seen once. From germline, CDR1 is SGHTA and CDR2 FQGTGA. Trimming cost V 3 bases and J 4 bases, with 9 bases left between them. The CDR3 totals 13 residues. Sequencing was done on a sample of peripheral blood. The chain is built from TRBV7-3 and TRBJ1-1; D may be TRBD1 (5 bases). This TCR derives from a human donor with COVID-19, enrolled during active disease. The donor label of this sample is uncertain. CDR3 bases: TGTGCCAGCAGCTTTGGGGGACTCACTGAAGCTTTCTTT. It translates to CASSFGGLTEAFF.